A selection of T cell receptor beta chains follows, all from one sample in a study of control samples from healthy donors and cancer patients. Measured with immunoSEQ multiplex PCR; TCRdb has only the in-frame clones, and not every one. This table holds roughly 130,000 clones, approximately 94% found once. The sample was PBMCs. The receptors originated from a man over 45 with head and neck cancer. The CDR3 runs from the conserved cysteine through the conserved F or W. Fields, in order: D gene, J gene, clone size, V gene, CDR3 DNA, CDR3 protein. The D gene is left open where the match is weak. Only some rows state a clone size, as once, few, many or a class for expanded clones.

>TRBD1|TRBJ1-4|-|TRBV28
TGTGCCAGCAGTTTTTACAGGGGGCCTGCAACTAATGAAAAACTGTTTTTT
CASSFYRGPATNEKLFF
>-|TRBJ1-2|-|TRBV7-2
TGTGCCAGCAGCTTAGAAGCGTCGAGGGCCCTGCACCACTACACCTTC
CASSLEASRALHHYTF
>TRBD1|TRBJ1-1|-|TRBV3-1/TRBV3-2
TGTGCCAGCAGCCAAGGGACAGGGGTCGGAACTGAAGCTTTCTTT
CASSQGTGVGTEAFF
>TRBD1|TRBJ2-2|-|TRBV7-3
TGTGCCAGCAATTATAGGGGCAGGGGGATAGGCACCGGGGAGCTGTTTTTT
CASNYRGRGIGTGELFF
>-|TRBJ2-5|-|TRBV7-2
TGTGCCAGCAGCTCCGCTGGGACTGCCAAGGAGACCCAGTACTTC
CASSSAGTAKETQYF
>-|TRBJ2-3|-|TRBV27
TGTGCCAGCAGTCCTGTCGTATGGGGGGCCTCAGATACGCAGTATTTT
CASSPVVWGASDTQYF
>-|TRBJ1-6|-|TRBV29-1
TGCAGCGTTGCCCAGGGACGGGGGGCACCCCTCCACTTT
CSVAQGRGAPLHF
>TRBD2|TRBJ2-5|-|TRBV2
TGTGCCAGCACCCTGGGACTAGCGGGGGGCCGAGCCCAAGAGACCCAGTACTTC
CASTLGLAGGRAQETQYF
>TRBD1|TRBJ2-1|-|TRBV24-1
TGTGCCACCAGTGATAATCAGGGGGTCGGCAATGAGCAGTTCTTC
CATSDNQGVGNEQFF
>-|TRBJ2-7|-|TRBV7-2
TGTGCCAGCAGCTTAGGGCCGGAACGAAGCGAGCAGTACTTC
CASSLGPERSEQYF
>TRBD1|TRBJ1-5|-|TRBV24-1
TGTGCCACCAGTGACCGGACAGGGCCCCAGCATTTT
CATSDRTGPQHF
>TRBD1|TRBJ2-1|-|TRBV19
TGTGCCAGTAGCAAACAGGGGGGAGGAGGTGAGCAGTTCTTC
CASSKQGGGGEQFF
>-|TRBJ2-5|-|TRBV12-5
TGTGCTAGTGGTCGGGACACCCAGGAGACCCAGTACTTC
CASGRDTQETQYF
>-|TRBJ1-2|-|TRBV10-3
TGTGCCATCAGTGAGTTTCAACGAGGGGAGAGCTATGGCTACACCTTC
CAISEFQRGESYGYTF
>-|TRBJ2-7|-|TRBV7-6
TGTGCCAGCAGCTTAGCGACAGGTAGCGAGCAGTACTTC
CASSLATGSEQYF
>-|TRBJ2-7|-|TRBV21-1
TGTGCCAGCAGCAGTGCCGGGACAGTGTCCACCTACGAGCAGTACTTC
CASSSAGTVSTYEQYF
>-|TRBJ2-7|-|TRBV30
TGTGCCTGGAGTTCTGTAGGCGCCAGGACTCTCGCCTACGAGCAGTACTTC
CAWSSVGARTLAYEQYF
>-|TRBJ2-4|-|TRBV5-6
TGTGCCAGCAGCTTCAGTCCGGGGGGCGGAAACATTCAGTACTTC
CASSFSPGGGNIQYF
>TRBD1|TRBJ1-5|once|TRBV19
TGTGCCAGCCGACCCGGGACAGGGGGCAATCAGCCCCAGCATTTT
CASRPGTGGNQPQHF
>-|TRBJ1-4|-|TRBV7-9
TGTGCCAGCAGCTTAGCGGGGGGCCCAAAACTGTTTTTT
CASSLAGGPKLFF
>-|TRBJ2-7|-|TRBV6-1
TGTGCCAGCAGTGAAGCCAACAAAGGGGGGGGGAGCTCCTACGAGCAGTACTTC
CASSEANKGGGSSYEQYF
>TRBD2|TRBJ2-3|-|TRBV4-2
TGTGCCAGCAGCCTCACTAGCGGGAGTAAAGATACGCAGTATTTT
CASSLTSGSKDTQYF
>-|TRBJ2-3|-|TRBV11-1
TGTGCCAGCAGCCGGGCCTCCACAGATACGCAGTATTTT
CASSRASTDTQYF